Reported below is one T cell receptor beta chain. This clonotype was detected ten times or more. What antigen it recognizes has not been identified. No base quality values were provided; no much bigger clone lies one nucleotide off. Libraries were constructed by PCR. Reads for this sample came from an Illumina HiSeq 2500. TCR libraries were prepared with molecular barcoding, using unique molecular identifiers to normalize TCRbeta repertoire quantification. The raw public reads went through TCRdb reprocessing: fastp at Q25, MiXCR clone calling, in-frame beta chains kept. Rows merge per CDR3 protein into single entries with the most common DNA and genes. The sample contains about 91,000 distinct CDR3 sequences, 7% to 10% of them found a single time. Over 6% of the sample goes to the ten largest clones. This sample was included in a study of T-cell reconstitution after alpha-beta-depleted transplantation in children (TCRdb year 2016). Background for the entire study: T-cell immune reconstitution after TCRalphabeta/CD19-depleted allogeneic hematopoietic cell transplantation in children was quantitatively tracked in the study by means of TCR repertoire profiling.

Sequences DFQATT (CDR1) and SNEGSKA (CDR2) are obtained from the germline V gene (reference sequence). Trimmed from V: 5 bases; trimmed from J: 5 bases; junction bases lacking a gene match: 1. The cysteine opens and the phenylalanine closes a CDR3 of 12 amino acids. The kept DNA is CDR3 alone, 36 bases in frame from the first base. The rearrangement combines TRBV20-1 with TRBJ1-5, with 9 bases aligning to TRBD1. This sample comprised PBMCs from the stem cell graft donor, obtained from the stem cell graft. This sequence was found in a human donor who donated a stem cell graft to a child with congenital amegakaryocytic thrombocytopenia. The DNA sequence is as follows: TGCAGTGCTTGGACAGGGGATCAGCCCCAGCATTTT. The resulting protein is CSAWTGDQPQHF.